This record concerns one TCR beta chain sequence. The sample originates from a study of blood T cell repertoires in COVID-19. Measured with immunoSEQ multiplex PCR; TCRdb has only the in-frame clones, and not every one. The profile shows 50,000 to 70,000 clones, under 85% of them singletons. Germline CDR1 SQVTM, CDR2 ANQGSEA. V shed 6 bases and J 2 bases; nucleotides not matched to a gene: 8. The CDR3 spans 14 residues. The rearrangement links TRBV29-1 to TRBJ2-5; TRBD2 aligns across 8 bases. The receptor was derived from a man aged 55 to 70 with acute or convalescent COVID-19. The specimen sequenced was peripheral blood. This CDR3 reads CSVTGTRGQETQYF. In DNA form, the CDR3 reads TGCAGCGTAACCGGGACTAGAGGGCAAGAGACCCAGTACTTC.